This TCR beta chain is drawn from a study of glioma-infiltrating T cells after dendritic cell vaccination. Measured with immunoSEQ multiplex PCR; TCRdb has only the in-frame clones, and not every one. This sample has around 58,000 clones, with approximately 85% found just once. This specimen consisted of blood, obtained before dendritic cell vaccination. The clonotype comes from a human donor with glioblastoma.

The DNA for the CDR3 is TGTGCCAGCAGTCCAGGGACAGGGTCGGGGTATTCACCCCTCCACTTT. This encodes CASSPGTGSGYSPLHF. The chain uses TRBV27 and TRBJ1-6; the match to TRBD1 covers 9 bases. V lost 5 bases to trimming and J lost 8 bases; unmatched junction nucleotides: 10. CDR3 length: 16 residues. The germline gives CDR1 MNHEY, CDR2 SMNVEV (reference sequence).